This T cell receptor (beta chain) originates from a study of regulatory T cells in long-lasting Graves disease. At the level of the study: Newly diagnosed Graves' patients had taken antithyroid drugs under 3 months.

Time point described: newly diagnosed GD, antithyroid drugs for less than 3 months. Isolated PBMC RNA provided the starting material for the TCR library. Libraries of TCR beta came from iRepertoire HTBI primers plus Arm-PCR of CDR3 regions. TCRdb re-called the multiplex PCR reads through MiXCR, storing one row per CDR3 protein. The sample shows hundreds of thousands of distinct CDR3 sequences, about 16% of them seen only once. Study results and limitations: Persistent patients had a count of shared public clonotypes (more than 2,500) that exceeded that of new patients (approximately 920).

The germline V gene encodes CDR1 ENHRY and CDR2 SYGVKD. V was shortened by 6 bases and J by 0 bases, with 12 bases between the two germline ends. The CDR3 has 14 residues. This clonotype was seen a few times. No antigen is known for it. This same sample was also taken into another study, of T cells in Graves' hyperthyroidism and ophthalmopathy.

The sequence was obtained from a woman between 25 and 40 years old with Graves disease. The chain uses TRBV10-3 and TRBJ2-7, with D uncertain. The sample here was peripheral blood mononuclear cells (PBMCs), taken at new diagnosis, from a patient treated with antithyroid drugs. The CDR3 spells CAIRVETSSYEQYF. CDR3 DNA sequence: TGTGCCATCAGAGTAGAGACATCCTCCTACGAGCAGTACTTC.